This is a list of T cell receptor beta chains from one sample in a study of identical twins. TCRdb re-analysed the 5' RACE reads in MiXCR, keeping a single row per CDR3 protein. The sample has about 790,000 distinct CDR3 sequences; 15% to 20% are singletons. The same data also went into a second study, on T cells expressing NK-cell markers.

The sequenced material came from PBMCs. The origin of the receptors is a woman aged 18-29 years in good health. CDR3s include the opening cysteine and the closing phenylalanine or tryptophan. A D gene is named only where the DNA matches it firmly. Clone size is shown for a subset of rows, as once, few, many or a class of expanded clone.

d_gene	v_gene	abundance	j_gene	CDR3aa	CDR3nt
.	TRBV5-6	few	TRBJ2-1	CASSLGTPGEDEQFF	TGTGCCAGCAGCTTGGGGACCCCGGGGGAGGATGAGCAGTTCTTC
TRBD1	TRBV20-1	few	TRBJ1-1	CSAIPPGQLAEAFF	TGCAGTGCTATCCCTCCGGGACAGCTAGCTGAAGCTTTCTTT
.	TRBV20-1	.	TRBJ2-6	CSAYRRSSGANVLTF	TGCAGTGCTTACCGTAGGAGCTCTGGGGCCAACGTCCTGACTTTC
.	TRBV7-2	.	TRBJ2-7	CASSTTRGEQYF	TGTGCCAGCAGCACCACCCGGGGCGAGCAGTACTTC
TRBD2	TRBV27	.	TRBJ2-3	CASSLPVTSGRAHTQYF	TGTGCCAGCAGTTTACCCGTGACTAGCGGGAGGGCGCATACGCAGTATTTT
TRBD1	TRBV12-3/TRBV12-4	.	TRBJ1-1	CASVTGGRRTEAFF	TGTGCCAGCGTGACAGGGGGCCGGAGGACTGAAGCTTTCTTT
.	TRBV11-2	.	TRBJ2-5	CASTAGGARKGTQYF	TGTGCCAGCACGGCAGGTGGTGCGCGGAAAGGGACCCAGTACTTC
.	TRBV5-5	.	TRBJ1-2	CASSPFNSPNYGYTF	TGTGCCAGCAGCCCCTTCAATTCCCCTAACTATGGCTACACCTTC
TRBD2	TRBV13	.	TRBJ2-1	CASSVRTSGGYNEQFF	TGTGCCAGCAGCGTACGGACTAGCGGAGGTTACAATGAGCAGTTCTTC
.	TRBV20-1	.	TRBJ2-7	CSASPVAMDSYEQYF	TGCAGTGCTAGTCCTGTAGCGATGGACTCCTACGAGCAGTACTTC
.	TRBV9	.	TRBJ2-6	CASSAPILQSGANVLTF	TGTGCCAGCAGCGCCCCCATACTTCAGTCTGGGGCCAACGTCCTGACTTTC
TRBD1	TRBV29-1	few	TRBJ2-2	CSVVPDRVSGELFF	TGCAGCGTTGTTCCCGACAGGGTCTCCGGGGAGCTGTTTTTT
TRBD1	TRBV5-6	few	TRBJ2-7	CASSGGPGQGNIYEQYF	TGTGCCAGCAGCGGGGGCCCGGGACAGGGGAATATCTACGAGCAGTACTTC
.	TRBV6-5	.	TRBJ2-2	CASSYNAGNTGELFF	TGTGCCAGCAGTTACAACGCGGGGAACACCGGGGAGCTGTTTTTT
TRBD2	TRBV20-1	few	TRBJ2-2	CSARPRTSGGAGELFF	TGCAGTGCTAGGCCGCGGACTAGCGGGGGGGCCGGGGAGCTGTTTTTT
TRBD2	TRBV12-3/TRBV12-4	.	TRBJ2-3	CASTQAKTSGDTDTQYF	TGTGCCAGCACCCAAGCAAAGACTAGCGGGGACACAGATACGCAGTATTTT
.	TRBV7-2	.	TRBJ2-5	CASTPPGGQETQYF	TGTGCCAGCACCCCCCCCGGGGGTCAAGAGACCCAGTACTTC
.	TRBV10-1	many	TRBJ2-2	CASTPLQGTGELFF	TGCGCCAGCACCCCACTGCAGGGCACCGGGGAGCTGTTTTTT
.	TRBV12-3/TRBV12-4	few	TRBJ1-1	CASSLLRGRNTEAFF	TGTGCCAGCAGCCTCCTCCGTGGGCGGAACACTGAAGCTTTCTTT
.	TRBV12-3/TRBV12-4	.	TRBJ1-2	CASSFGGTRQILYGYTF	TGTGCCAGCAGCTTCGGGGGGACTCGACAGATTTTGTATGGCTACACCTTC
.	TRBV7-9	.	TRBJ2-7	CASSLIGRAVPYEQYF	TGTGCCAGCAGCTTAATAGGGCGAGCGGTTCCCTACGAGCAGTACTTC
.	TRBV2	.	TRBJ2-3	CATKLVDGVNTQYF	TGTGCCACTAAACTAGTCGACGGGGTGAATACGCAGTATTTT
TRBD1	TRBV10-3	.	TRBJ2-7	CAISESAGGYEQYF	TGTGCCATCAGTGAGTCGGCAGGGGGCTACGAGCAGTACTTC
TRBD2	TRBV7-9	few	TRBJ2-7	CASSLQGGRGDEQYF	TGTGCCAGCAGCTTACAAGGCGGGAGAGGTGACGAGCAGTACTTC
.	TRBV27	.	TRBJ2-7	CASSSQGVGYSYEQYF	TGTGCCAGCAGTTCACAGGGTGTGGGTTACTCCTACGAGCAGTACTTC
.	TRBV20-1	.	TRBJ2-7	CSARATDLALSYEQYF	TGCAGTGCTAGAGCGACAGATCTAGCGTTATCCTACGAGCAGTACTTC
.	TRBV20-1	few	TRBJ2-7	CSARGGGGSYEQYF	TGCAGTGCCCGAGGGGGGGGAGGCTCCTACGAGCAGTACTTC
TRBD2	TRBV13	.	TRBJ2-7	CASSPGTSEHEQYF	TGTGCCAGCAGCCCTGGGACTAGCGAGCACGAGCAGTACTTC
TRBD2	TRBV12-3/TRBV12-4	.	TRBJ2-7	CASSPHSGGQTYEQYF	TGTGCCAGCAGCCCCCACAGCGGGGGTCAGACCTACGAGCAGTACTTC
TRBD1	TRBV20-1	few	TRBJ2-7	CSARTGGTYEQYF	TGCAGTGCTAGAACAGGGGGAACTTACGAGCAGTACTTC
.	TRBV9	.	TRBJ2-7	CASSVDSLAYEQYF	TGTGCCAGCAGCGTAGACTCCCTGGCCTACGAGCAGTACTTC
TRBD1	TRBV5-1	few	TRBJ2-1	CASSGTGFPNNEQFF	TGCGCCAGCAGCGGGACAGGGTTCCCTAACAATGAGCAGTTCTTC
.	TRBV10-3	.	TRBJ2-5	CAISEGRLASQETQYF	TGTGCCATCAGTGAGGGACGTTTAGCTTCGCAAGAGACCCAGTACTTC
.	TRBV4-3	.	TRBJ2-2	CASSPSILSGELFF	TGCGCCAGCTCGCCTAGCATATTATCCGGGGAGCTGTTTTTT
TRBD2	TRBV19	few	TRBJ2-3	CASTSGLANTDTQYF	TGTGCCAGTACCTCGGGACTAGCGAACACAGATACGCAGTATTTT